This T cell receptor beta chain originates from a study of spatial heterogeneity in lung cancer. Overall study: Donation came from about 72 patients with untreated early-stage non-small cell lung cancer. Fewer alpha-chain than beta-chain sequences were consistently detected.

In this sample, this clonotype turned up many times. In the library, each TCR cDNA molecule bore its own unique molecular identifier. TCRdb analysed the 5' RACE reads with MiXCR anew, one entry per CDR3 protein. The sample includes roughly 24,000 distinct CDR3 sequences, around 9.7% seen only once; the top ten take roughly 21%. Time point in this sample: blood at routine non-recurrence follow-up after resection. Whole RNA, isolated from tumor, nontumor lung or frozen PBMC, was sequenced without prior sorting. The sequence was collected from a male donor with early-stage non-small cell lung cancer. The starting material was PBMCs, obtained at follow-up.

CDR3 nucleotides: TGTGCCAGCAGCTTAGTACAGACAGATACGCAGTATTTT. It codes for CASSLVQTDTQYF. The V gene is TRBV7-6, the J gene TRBJ2-3; no firm D call. Trimming took 1 base from V and 3 from J, leaving 5 bases between them. CDR1 and CDR2 (germline): SGHVS, FNYEAQ. This CDR3 is built from 13 residues.